Shown below are 20 T cell receptor beta chains from a single sample sequenced in a study of cytomegalovirus exposure and HLA in healthy donors. In the PCR, 60 Vbeta and 13 Jbeta primers were used. Sequenced by immunoSEQ multiplex PCR; TCRdb stores in-frame clones only, minus some. The repertoire includes 170,000 or so clones, 77% of them detected once, and roughly 3.6% sits in the top ten. The sample taken for sequencing was PBMCs. The receptors come from a woman between 55 and 75 years old in good health and CMV-seropositive.

V usage is TRBV27 and J usage is TRBJ2-6, with TRBD2 matching over 13 bases. The CDR3 runs 19 residues. Germline assignment: CDR1 MNHEY and CDR2 SMNVEV (reference sequence). The ends lost 6 bases at V and 2 bases at J; junction bases unmatched: 10. The CDR3 region has the DNA TGTGCCAGCAGCTGGGGACTGGGACTAGCGGGACCTGGGGCCAACGTCCTGACTTTC. Translation: CASSWGLGLAGPGANVLTF.

The rearrangement joins TRBV18 to TRBJ1-3; TRBD1 is a possible D gene (5 bases). V lost 3 bases and J 4 bases, leaving 13 bases between the germline ends. The CDR3 is made up of 15 amino acids. Germline assignment: CDR1 KGHSH and CDR2 LQKENI. CDR3 residues: CASSPQGLSGNTIYF. In DNA, the CDR3 is TGTGCCAGCTCACCGCAGGGTCTGAGCGGAAACACCATATATTTT.

The V gene is TRBV6-6, the J gene TRBJ1-1; TRBD1 matches 9 bases. The CDR3 loop spans 15 amino acids. Germline V gene lookup returns CDR1 MNHNY and CDR2 SVGAGI (reference sequence). The V gene end was trimmed by 7 bases and the J gene end by 4 bases; junction bases not matched to a gene: 10. The CDR3 protein is CASKTGTGYSTEAFF. The CDR3 nucleotides read TGTGCCAGCAAAACCGGGACAGGGTATAGCACTGAAGCTTTCTTT.

The CDR3 sequence is CASSVGTGNSYQPQHF. The CDR3 DNA reads as TGTGCCAGCAGCGTTGGGACAGGCAATTCCTATCAGCCCCAGCATTTT. J is TRBJ1-5 and V is TRBV7-2; 8 nucleotides agree with TRBD1. The trim removed 5 bases at V and 5 bases at J, leaving 11 bases unmatched. The CDR3 consists of 16 residues. Looked up from germline, CDR1 is SGHTA and CDR2 is FQGNSA.

This rearrangement joins TRBV9 to TRBJ2-2, with a possible D match to TRBD1 (5 bases). Trimming removed 2 bases from V and 1 base from J, with 15 bases in between. This CDR3 has 17 amino acids. The germline V gene encodes CDR1 SGDLS and CDR2 YYNGEE. The CDR3 loop is CASSVLSLGVNTGELFF. CDR3 sequence (DNA): TGTGCCAGCAGCGTCCTCAGTCTAGGGGTGAACACCGGGGAGCTGTTTTTT.

Only one count was recorded for this clone. One junction end disagrees with the germline gene, perhaps due to a read error. Other DNA sequences of this sample code for an identical CDR3. This chain connects TRBV5-6 to TRBJ1-1; 9 nucleotides match TRBD1. The CDR3 sequence is 15 residues long. Germline-derived CDR1 and CDR2 are SGHDT and YYEEEE. The CDR3 reads CASSPPGTGRTEAFF. The CDR3, as DNA: TGTGCCAGCAGCCCACCCGGGACAGGGAGGACTGAGGCTTTCTTT.

This clone has more than one count but fewer than ten. V gene TRBV19 combines with J gene TRBJ2-1; TRBD2 is a possible D gene (6 bases). CDR1 and CDR2 (germline): LNHDA, SQIVND (reference sequence). This CDR3 is built from 15 residues. The ends were cut back, 8 bases at V and 0 bases at J, with 14 bases in the middle. The CDR3 DNA reads as TGTGCCAGTCAGGAGGGCCTCAGCTCCTACAATGAGCAGTTCTTC. Translated, it gives CASQEGLSSYNEQFF. The entire variable domain, with the rest obtained from reference TRBV19 and TRBJ2-1, is as follows: DGGITQSPKYLFRKEGQNVTLSCEQNLNHDAMYWYRQDPGQGLRLIYYSQIVNDFQKGDIAEGYSVSREKKESFPLTVTSAQKNPTAFYLCASQEGLSSYNEQFFGPGTRLTVL.

The CDR3 spells CASSLDSNEQFF. As DNA, the CDR3 is TGTGCCAGCAGCTTGGACAGCAATGAGCAGTTCTTC. The gene calls are TRBV5-4 and TRBJ2-1, with no clear D. Trimming stripped 0 bases from V and 6 bases from J, with 4 bases between. This CDR3 spans 12 amino acids. CDR1 and CDR2 from the germline V gene are SGHNT and YYREEE (reference sequence). Looking up the rest from reference TRBV5-4 and TRBJ2-1 gives the full variable domain: ETGVTQSPTHLIKTRGQQVTLRCSSQSGHNTVSWYQQALGQGPQFIFQYYREEENGRGNFPPRFSGLQFPNYSSELNVNALELDDSALYLCASSLDSNEQFFGPGTRLTVL.

This chain uses TRBV9 with TRBJ2-1; D is perhaps TRBD2 (5 bases). CDR3 length: 15 amino acids. Deletions cut 0 bases from V and 2 bases from J, with 9 bases between. Germline loops: CDR1 SGDLS, CDR2 YYNGEE. The CDR3 nucleotides read TGTGCCAGCAGCGTAGACGGGAATGCCTACAATGAGCAGTTCTTC. Protein sequence: CASSVDGNAYNEQFF.

This clone was observed a handful of times. In nucleotides, the CDR3 is TGCGCCAGCAGCCTGGGGGGGGGACTAGCGCGGTACAATGAGCAGTTCTTC. This translates into CASSLGGGLARYNEQFF. The chain links TRBV5-1 to TRBJ2-1, with 10 bases aligning to TRBD2. The V and J ends lost 4 bases and 4 bases, in that order; junction bases with no gene match: 11. Germline loops: CDR1 SGHRS, CDR2 YFSETQ. There are 17 residues in the CDR3. Using reference TRBV5-1 and TRBJ2-1 for the parts outside the CDR3, the full variable domain is KAGVTQTPRYLIKTRGQQVTLSCSPISGHRSVSWYQQTPGQGLQFLFEYFSETQRNKGNFPGRFSGRQFSNSRSEMNVSTLELGDSALYLCASSLGGGLARYNEQFFGPGTRLTVL.

V and J are TRBV7-9 and TRBJ2-3; 10 bases are shared with TRBD2. CDR3 size: 16 residues. Germline V lookup: CDR1 SEHNR, CDR2 FQNEAQ (reference sequence). With 5 bases clipped from V and 1 base from J, the junction kept 6 bases outside the gene matches. CDR3 protein: CASSLIGLAGTDTQYF. The CDR3 DNA follows: TGTGCCAGCAGCCTCATTGGACTAGCGGGCACAGATACGCAGTATTTT. Complete variable domain (other parts from reference TRBV7-9 and TRBJ2-3): DTGVSQNPRHKITKRGQNVTFRCDPISEHNRLYWYRQTLGQGPEFLTYFQNEAQLEKSRLLSDRFSAERPKGSFSTLEIQRTEQGDSAMYLCASSLIGLAGTDTQYFGPGTRLTVL.

V usage is TRBV7-2 and J usage is TRBJ2-2, with TRBD2 matching 7 bases. Unmatched junction bases numbered 4, after V lost 7 bases and J lost 2 bases. Germline CDR1 SGHTA, CDR2 FQGNSA. The CDR3 contains 14 residues. The CDR3 loop is CASTRDYNTGELFF. DNA of the CDR3: TGTGCCAGCACCAGGGACTACAACACCGGGGAGCTGTTTTTT.

The chain employs TRBV5-1 and TRBJ2-7, with 9 bases aligning to TRBD2. Trimming removed 0 bases from V and 4 bases from J; junction bases left unmatched: 8. This CDR3 contains 16 residues. CDR1 is SGHRS, CDR2 YFSETQ, per germline. This chain's CDR3 is CASSLDPAAGGYEQYF. Here the CDR3 DNA reads TGCGCCAGCAGCTTGGACCCCGCAGCGGGAGGTTACGAGCAGTACTTC.

The V call is TRBV6-1, the J call TRBJ2-5, with unresolved D. The ends were cut back, 6 bases at V and 5 bases at J, with 7 bases in the middle. The germline CDR1 and CDR2 sequences are MNHNS and SASEGT. The CDR3 length is 11 residues. DNA of the CDR3: TGTGCCAGCAGGTCCGAGGAGACCCAGTACTTC. This sequence encodes CASRSEETQYF.

The genes are TRBV5-8 and TRBJ2-1, with 11 bases fitting TRBD1. The CDR3 spans 14 residues. The trim removed 4 bases at V and 10 bases at J, leaving 7 bases unmatched. Germline V CDR1 and CDR2: SGHTS, YDEGEE. CDR3 sequence reads: CASSRGQGVGEQFF. CDR3 nucleotide sequence: TGTGCCAGCAGCAGGGGACAGGGGGTCGGAGAGCAGTTCTTC.

As to this clone: Other DNA sequences in the same sample also yield this CDR3. The chain recombines TRBV7-9 with TRBJ2-3; tentatively, D is TRBD1 (5 bases). Germline V gives CDR1 SEHNR, CDR2 FQNEAQ (reference sequence). This CDR3 comprises 14 residues. Trimming pared 3 bases from V and 3 bases from J, leaving 10 bases between. The DNA of the CDR3 is TGTGCCAGCAGCTTTCGGCAGGGTACAGATACGCAGTATTTT. Translation gives CASSFRQGTDTQYF.

The chain combines TRBV29-1 with TRBJ2-2; the match to TRBD1 covers 7 bases. With 6 bases clipped from V and 7 bases from J, the junction kept 11 bases outside the gene matches. Germline V gene lookup returns CDR1 SQVTM and CDR2 ANQGSEA. The CDR3 loop spans 14 amino acids. The CDR3 region is CSVSPTGVGGELFF. The CDR3 DNA follows: TGCAGCGTGTCGCCAACAGGGGTTGGCGGGGAGCTGTTTTTT.

The chain uses TRBV30 and TRBJ1-3, with D tentatively TRBD1 (5 bases). The CDR3 runs 16 residues. Germline assignment: CDR1 GTSNPN and CDR2 SVGIG (reference sequence). Trimming left V 0 bases short and J 0 bases short, with 12 bases between. CDR3 bases: TGTGCCTGGAGTGTACCCGGGACTTACTCTGGAAACACCATATATTTT. Its translation is CAWSVPGTYSGNTIYF.

In this sample, this clone turned up once. The chain employs TRBV27 and TRBJ2-5, with TRBD2 matching 10 bases. The V segment lost 0 bases and the J segment 1 base; nucleotides outside the gene matches: 2. The CDR3 sequence is 16 residues long. CDR1 MNHEY and CDR2 SMNVEV come from the germline V gene (reference sequence). The CDR3 is CASSLSKRGGQETQYF. The CDR3 bases are TGTGCCAGCAGTTTATCGAAGCGGGGGGGCCAAGAGACCCAGTACTTC.

The chain links TRBV5-6 to TRBJ2-3; D may be TRBD2 (6 bases). This CDR3 contains 15 residues. The germline V gene has CDR1 SGHDT and CDR2 YYEEEE. With 6 bases removed from V and 0 bases from J, the gap between germline ends came to 14 bases. The CDR3 protein is CASTRGISSTDTQYF. CDR3 nucleotide sequence: TGTGCCAGCACCCGGGGGATCTCTAGCACAGATACGCAGTATTTT.